The clone carrying this T cell receptor (beta chain) was counted at least ten times. Antigen specificity is unknown. The sample belongs to a study of identical twins. V was shortened by 1 base and J by 0 bases, with 13 bases between the two germline ends. The CDR3 runs to 16 residues. Germline CDR1 SEHNR, CDR2 FQNEAQ (reference sequence). cDNA carried unique molecular identifiers, and a universal primer site was added by template switching. MiXCR was run by TCRdb on the 5' RACE reads, yielding one entry per CDR3 protein. This sample has more than 650,000 distinct CDR3 sequences, with around 6.1% found just once. Points from the study as a whole: Cord blood's abundant beta clonotypes had fewer insertions, unlike memory repertoires.

The source is a young man in good health. The chain couples TRBV7-9 to TRBJ2-7; tentative D call: TRBD2 (5 bases). The specimen sequenced was naive T cells sorted from blood. The CDR3 DNA reads TGTGCCAGCAGCTTAGTCGCGGCGGGTGACTCCTACGAGCAGTACTTC. Translation gives CASSLVAAGDSYEQYF. The whole variable domain, filled in from reference TRBV7-9 and TRBJ2-7, reads DTGVSQNPRHKITKRGQNVTFRCDPISEHNRLYWYRQTLGQGPEFLTYFQNEAQLEKSRLLSDRFSAERPKGSFSTLEIQRTEQGDSAMYLCASSLVAAGDSYEQYFGPGTRLTVT.